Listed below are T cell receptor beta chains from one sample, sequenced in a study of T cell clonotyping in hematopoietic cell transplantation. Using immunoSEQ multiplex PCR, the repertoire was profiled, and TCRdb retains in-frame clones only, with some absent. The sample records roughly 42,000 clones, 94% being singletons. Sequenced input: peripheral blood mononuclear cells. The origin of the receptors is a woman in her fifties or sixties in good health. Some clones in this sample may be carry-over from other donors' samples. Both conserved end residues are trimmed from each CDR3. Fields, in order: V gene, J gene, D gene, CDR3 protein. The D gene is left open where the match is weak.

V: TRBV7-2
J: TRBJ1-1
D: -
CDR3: ASSLVEGTEAF

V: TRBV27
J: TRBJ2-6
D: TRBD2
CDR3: ASSSLATGANVLT

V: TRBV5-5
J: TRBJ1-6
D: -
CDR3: ASSLGGGLGSPLH

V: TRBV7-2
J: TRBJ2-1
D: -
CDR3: ASRPPGFGEQF

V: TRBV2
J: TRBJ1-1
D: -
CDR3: ASGGGEYAEAF

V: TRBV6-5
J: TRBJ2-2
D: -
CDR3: ASTYISTGELF

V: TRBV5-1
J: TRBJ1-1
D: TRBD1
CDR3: ASSLQGAGDTEAF

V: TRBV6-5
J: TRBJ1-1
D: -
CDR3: ATSSAKNTEAF

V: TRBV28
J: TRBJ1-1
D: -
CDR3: ASSPPRGEAF

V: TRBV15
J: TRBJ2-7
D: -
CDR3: ATAARRQSYEQY

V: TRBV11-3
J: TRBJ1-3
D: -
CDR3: ASSTTGFGNTIY

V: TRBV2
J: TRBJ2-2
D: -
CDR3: ASSLWTATNTGELF

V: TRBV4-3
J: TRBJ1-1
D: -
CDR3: ASSQEVLFLAMDTEAF

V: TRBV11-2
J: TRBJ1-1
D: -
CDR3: ASSPNTNTEAF

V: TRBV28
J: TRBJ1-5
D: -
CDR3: ASSFWGDNQPQH

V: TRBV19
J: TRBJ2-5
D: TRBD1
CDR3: ASSRDRLEGQY

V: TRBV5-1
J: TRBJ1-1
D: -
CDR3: ASSLREEMNTEAF

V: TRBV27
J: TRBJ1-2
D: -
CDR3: AAGEGRNYGYT

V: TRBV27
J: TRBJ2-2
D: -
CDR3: ASSRANPTGELF

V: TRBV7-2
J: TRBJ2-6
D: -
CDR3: ASSSSRAGANVLT

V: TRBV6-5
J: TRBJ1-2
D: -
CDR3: ASSYSEVWGYT

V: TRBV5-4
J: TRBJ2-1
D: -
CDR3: ASSLATDIRDEQF

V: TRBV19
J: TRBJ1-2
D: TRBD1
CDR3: ASSMGQVYGYT

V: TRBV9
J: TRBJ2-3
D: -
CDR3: ASSVVHLDTDTQY

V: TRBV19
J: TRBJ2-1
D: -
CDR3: ASSNSGNEQF

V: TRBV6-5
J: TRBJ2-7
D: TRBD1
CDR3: ASSRDSWQY

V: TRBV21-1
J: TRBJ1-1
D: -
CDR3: ASSTRQGRVTEAF

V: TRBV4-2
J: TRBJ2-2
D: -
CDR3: ASSQVGTNTGELF

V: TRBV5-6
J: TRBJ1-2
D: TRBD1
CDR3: ASSLPDRTDGYT

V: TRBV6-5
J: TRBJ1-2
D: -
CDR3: ASAREDTANYGYT

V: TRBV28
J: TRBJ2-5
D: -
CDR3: ASKNWETQY

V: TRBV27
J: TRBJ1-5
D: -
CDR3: ASKSLGGSNQPQH

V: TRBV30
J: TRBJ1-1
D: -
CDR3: AWTGGASDTEAF

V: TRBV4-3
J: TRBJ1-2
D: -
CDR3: ASSPSGVGGWYGYT

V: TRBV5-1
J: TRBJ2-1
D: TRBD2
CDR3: ASSPHPGTSPYNEQF

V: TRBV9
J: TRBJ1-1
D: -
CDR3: ASRDSMNTEAF

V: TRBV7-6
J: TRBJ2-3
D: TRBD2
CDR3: ASSRLSGGDTQY

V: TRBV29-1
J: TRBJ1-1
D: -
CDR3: SVSLVNTEAF

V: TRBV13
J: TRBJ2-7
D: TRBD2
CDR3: ASSLDPQSGGLS

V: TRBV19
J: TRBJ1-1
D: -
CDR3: ASSGRDGEAF

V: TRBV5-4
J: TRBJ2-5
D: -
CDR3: ASSLVSGQTQY

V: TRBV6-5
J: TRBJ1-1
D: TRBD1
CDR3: ASSRTGISTEAF

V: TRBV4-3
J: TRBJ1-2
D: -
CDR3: ASSQATTALPGYT

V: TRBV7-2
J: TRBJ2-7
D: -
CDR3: ASSRDAYEQY

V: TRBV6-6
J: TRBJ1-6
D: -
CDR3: ASRSESSYNSPLH

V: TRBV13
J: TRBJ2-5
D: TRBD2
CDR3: ASSLGPRTSGQETQY

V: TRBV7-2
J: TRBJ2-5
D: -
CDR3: ASSFPEETQY

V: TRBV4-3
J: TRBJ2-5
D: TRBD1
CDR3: ASSQTRTGAETQY

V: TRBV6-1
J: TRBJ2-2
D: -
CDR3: ASTLDGNTGELF

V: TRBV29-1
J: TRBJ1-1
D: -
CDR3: SVEEQGTEAF

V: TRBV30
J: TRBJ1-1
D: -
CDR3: AWSATRREAF

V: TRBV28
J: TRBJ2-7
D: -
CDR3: ASSPSHEQY

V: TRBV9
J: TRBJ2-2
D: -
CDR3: ASSRVISTGELF

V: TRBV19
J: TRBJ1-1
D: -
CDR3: ASTLGRGPTEAF

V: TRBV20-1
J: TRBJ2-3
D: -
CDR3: SAYRDTQY

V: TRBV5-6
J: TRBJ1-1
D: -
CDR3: ASSFRGNKNTEAF

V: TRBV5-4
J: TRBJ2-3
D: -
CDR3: ASREVSTDTQY

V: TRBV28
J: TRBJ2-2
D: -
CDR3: ASNTGWEYGELF

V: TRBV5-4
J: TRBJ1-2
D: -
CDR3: ASSLDAGTYYGYT